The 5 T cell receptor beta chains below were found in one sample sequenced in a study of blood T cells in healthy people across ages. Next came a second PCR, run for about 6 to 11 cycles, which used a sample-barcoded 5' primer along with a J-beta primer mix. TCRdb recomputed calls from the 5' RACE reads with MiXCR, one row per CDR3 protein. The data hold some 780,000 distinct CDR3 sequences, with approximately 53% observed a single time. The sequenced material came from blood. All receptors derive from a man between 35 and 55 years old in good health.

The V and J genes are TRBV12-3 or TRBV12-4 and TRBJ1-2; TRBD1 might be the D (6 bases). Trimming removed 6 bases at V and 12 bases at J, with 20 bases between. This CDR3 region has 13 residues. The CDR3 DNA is TGTGCCAGCAGACGCGGTCAGGGGAGCCTCGACACCTTC. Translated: CASRRGQGSLDTF.

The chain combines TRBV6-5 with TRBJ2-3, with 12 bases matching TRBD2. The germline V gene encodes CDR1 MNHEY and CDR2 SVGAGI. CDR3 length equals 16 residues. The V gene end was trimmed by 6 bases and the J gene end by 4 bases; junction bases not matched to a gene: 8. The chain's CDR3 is CASSSSSGRAPDTQYF. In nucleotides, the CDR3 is TGTGCCAGCAGCTCCTCTAGCGGGAGGGCCCCAGATACGCAGTATTTT.

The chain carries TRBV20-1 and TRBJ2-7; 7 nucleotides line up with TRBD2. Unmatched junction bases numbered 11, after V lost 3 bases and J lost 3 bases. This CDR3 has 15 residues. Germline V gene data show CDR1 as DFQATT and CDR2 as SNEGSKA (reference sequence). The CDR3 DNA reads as TGCAGTGCTAGCGGGAGGCGGCCGGCCATCTACGAGCAGTACTTC. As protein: CSASGRRPAIYEQYF.

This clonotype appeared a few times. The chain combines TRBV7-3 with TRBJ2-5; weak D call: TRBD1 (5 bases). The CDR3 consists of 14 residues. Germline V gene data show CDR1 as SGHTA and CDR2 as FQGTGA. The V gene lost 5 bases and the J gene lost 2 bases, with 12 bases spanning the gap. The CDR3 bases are TGTGCCAGCAGCGTCCAGGGTAATCAAGAGACCCAGTACTTC. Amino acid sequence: CASSVQGNQETQYF.

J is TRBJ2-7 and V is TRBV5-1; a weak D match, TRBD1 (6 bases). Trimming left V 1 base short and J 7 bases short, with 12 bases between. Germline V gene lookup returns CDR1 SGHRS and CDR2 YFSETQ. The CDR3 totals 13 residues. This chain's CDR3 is CASSLIRDNEQYF. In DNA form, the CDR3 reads TGCGCCAGCAGCTTGATCAGGGACAATGAGCAGTACTTC.